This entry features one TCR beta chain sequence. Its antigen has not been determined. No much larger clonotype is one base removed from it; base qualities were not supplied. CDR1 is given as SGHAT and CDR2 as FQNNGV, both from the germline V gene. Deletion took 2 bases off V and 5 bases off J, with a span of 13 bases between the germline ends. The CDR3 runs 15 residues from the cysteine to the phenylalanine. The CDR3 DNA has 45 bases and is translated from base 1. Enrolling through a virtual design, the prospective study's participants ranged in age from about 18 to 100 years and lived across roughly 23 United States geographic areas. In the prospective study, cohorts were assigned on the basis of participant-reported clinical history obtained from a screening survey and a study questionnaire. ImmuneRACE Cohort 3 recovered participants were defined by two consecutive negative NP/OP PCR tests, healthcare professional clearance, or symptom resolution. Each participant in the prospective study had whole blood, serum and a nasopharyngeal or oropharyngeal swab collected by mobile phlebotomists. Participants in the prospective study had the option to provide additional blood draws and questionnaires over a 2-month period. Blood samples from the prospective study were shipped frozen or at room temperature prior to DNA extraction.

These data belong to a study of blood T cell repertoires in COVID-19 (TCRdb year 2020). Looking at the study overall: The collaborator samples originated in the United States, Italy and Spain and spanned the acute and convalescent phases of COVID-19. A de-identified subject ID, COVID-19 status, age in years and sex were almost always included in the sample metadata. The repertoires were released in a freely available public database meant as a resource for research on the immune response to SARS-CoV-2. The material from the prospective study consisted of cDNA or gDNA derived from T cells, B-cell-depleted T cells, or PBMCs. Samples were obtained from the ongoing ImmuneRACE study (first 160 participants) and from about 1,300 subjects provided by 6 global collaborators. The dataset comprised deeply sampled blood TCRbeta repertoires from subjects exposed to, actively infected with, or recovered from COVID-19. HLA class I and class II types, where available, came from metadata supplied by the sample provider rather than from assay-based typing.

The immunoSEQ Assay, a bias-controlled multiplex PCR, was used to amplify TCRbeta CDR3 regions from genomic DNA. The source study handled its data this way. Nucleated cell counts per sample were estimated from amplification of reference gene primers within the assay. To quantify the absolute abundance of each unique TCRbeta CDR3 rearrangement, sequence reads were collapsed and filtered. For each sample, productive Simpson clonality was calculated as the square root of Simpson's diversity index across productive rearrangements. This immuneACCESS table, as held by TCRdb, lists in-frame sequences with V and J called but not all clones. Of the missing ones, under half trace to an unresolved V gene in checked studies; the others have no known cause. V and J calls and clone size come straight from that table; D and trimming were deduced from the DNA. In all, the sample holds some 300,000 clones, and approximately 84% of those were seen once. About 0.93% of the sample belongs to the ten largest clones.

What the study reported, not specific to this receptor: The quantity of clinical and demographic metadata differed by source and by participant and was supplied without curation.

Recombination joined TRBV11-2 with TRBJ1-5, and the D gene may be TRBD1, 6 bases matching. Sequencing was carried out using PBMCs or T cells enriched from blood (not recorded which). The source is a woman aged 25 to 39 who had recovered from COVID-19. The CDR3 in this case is CASSLSGRGDQPQHF. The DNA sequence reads TGTGCCAGCAGCTTATCGGGCAGGGGAGATCAGCCCCAGCATTTT.